This T cell receptor beta chain was sequenced during a study of blood T cell repertoires in COVID-19. The overall study: Sources were T cells, B-cell-depleted T cells, or PBMCs; the material itself was cDNA or gDNA.

Grouping used clinical history reported by participants in a survey and questionnaire. Participants in the exposed group had met a COVID-19 case in the 2 weeks before joining the study. Study processing details: Amplified reference gene primers provided the basis for estimating nucleated cell counts. Sequenced by immunoSEQ multiplex PCR; TCRdb stores in-frame clones only, minus some. V and J calls and clone size are given by that table; D and trimming were obtained from the DNA. The table shows 200,000 to 250,000 clones, with under 90% occurring only once. Germline loops: CDR1 ENHRY, CDR2 SYGVKD. With 7 bases clipped from V and 8 bases from J, the junction kept 12 bases outside the gene matches. The CDR3 contains 14 residues.

This sequence was found in a woman in her forties or fifties who had been exposed to COVID-19. Material for sequencing was PBMCs or T cells enriched from blood (not recorded which). This sequence joins TRBV10-3 and TRBJ1-2; 8 bases line up with TRBD1. The CDR3 coding sequence is TGTGCCATCAATGGACAGGGCCCCTTTATCGGCTACACCTTC. Protein: CAINGQGPFIGYTF.